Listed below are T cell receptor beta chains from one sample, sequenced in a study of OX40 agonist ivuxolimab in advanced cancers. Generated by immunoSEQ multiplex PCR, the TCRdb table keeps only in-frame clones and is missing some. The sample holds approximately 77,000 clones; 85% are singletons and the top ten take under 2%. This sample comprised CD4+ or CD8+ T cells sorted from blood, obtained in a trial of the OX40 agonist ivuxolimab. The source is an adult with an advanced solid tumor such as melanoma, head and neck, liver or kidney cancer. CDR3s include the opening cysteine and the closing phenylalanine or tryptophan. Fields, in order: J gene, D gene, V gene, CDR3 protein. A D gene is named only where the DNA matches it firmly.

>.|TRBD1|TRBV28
CASSLGGQGGTYEQYF
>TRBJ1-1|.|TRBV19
CASSIGTGARLKAFF
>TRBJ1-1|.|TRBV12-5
CASGLVNSEAFF
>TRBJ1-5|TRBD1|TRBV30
CAWTPGQGAQGNQPQHF
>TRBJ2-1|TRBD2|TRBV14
CASSPPGLELWSHEQFF
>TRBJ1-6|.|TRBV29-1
CSVALDYNSPLHF
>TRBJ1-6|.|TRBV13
CASSFRVRANSPLHF
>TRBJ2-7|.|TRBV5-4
CASSLEQGFYEQYF
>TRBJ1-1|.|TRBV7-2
CASSLLGRVNTEAFF
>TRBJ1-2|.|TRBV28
CASSTLGNYGYTF
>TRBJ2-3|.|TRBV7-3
CASSLGLSTDTQYF
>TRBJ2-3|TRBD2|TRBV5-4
CASSRTSGRSDTQYF
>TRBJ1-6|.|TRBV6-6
CASSYRDGYNSPLHF
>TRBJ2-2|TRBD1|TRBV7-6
CASSLGGQHTGELFF
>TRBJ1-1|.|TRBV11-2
CASSFGETEAFF
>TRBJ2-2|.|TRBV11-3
CASSPRGTGTAGELFF
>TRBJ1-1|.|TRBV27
CASSLYRDTEAFF
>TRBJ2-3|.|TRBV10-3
CAISESNRKGADTQYF
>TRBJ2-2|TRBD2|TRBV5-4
CASSPAGGPVGELLF
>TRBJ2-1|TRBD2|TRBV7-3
CASSLFRREGRNEQFF
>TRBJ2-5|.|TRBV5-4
CASSFERSQETQYF
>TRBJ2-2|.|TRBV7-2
CASSFSSGTGELFF
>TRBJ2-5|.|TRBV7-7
CASSPRASQETQYF
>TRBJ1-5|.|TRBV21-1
CASSKTPVRGGNQPQHF
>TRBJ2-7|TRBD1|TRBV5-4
CASRKDRANTYEQYF
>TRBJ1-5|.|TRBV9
CASSVGLGNQPQHF
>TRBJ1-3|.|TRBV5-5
CASSFLGNTIYF
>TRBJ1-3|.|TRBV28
CASSLWDTIYF
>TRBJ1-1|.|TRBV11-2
CASSLRGPQNTEAFF
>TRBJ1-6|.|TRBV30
CAWNGGYNSPLHF
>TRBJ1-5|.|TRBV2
CASSGSRGSNQPQHF
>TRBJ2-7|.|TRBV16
CASSQSRGASYEQYF
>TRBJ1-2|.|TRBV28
CASSKGQNYGYTF
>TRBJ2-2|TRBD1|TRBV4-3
CASSQATGEYTGELFF
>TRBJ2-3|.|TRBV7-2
CASSRGWESTDTQYF
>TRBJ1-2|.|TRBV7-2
CASSPTGVYGYTF
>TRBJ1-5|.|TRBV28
CASSPWTRTNGNQPQHF
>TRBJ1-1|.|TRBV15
CATNPSGAPSTEAFF
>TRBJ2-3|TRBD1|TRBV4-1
CASLSETGGWGTDTQYF
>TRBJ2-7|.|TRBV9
CASSVDPHSEQYF
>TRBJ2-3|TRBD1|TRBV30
CAWSPPGQGADTQYF
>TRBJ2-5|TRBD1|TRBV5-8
CASSLGTGERRETQYF
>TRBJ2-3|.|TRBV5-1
CASSFQDPMRDTQYF
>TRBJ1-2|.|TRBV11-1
CASSLGDNANYGYTF
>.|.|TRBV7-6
CASSSGGAPYEQYF
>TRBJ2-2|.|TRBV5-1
CASSFSSSAGELFF
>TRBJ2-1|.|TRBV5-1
CASSSPVEGVEQFF